This T cell receptor beta chain was observed in a study of graft-versus-host responses after intestinal transplantation. In the study overall: Recipients underwent multivisceral, liver-intestinal, or isolated intestinal transplants.

A remark on this clone: As yet, its antigen is unknown.

The protocol was immunoSEQ multiplex PCR, while the TCRdb copy is restricted to in-frame clones and leaves out a portion. The table records tens of thousands of clones, approximately 88% of them present only once. The CDR3 contains 15 residues. V gave up 5 bases and J gave up 3 bases; unmatched junction bases: 5. In germline, CDR1 is PRHDT, CDR2 FYEKMQ (reference sequence). Points from the study as a whole: GvH clones were found in recipient marrow; some appeared first in ileum or blood. The highest levels of circulating GvH clones went along with early declines in HvG clones after transplant. When patients had graft-donor T cell macrochimerism, their allografts held high graft-versus-host to host-versus-graft clonal ratios.

Here the sequenced sample was unstimulated CD8+ T cells sorted from spleen or lymph node cells, taken before intestinal transplant. V gene TRBV13 combines with J gene TRBJ2-5, with 11 bases identical to TRBD2. This TCR derives from a human donor who received an intestinal transplant. The CDR3 region is CASSDTSGGEETQYF. The CDR3 nucleotides are TGTGCCAGCAGCGATACTAGCGGGGGAGAAGAGACCCAGTACTTC.